The 12 T cell receptor beta chains given below trace back to one sample, sequenced in a study of blood T cell repertoires in COVID-19. TCRdb's copy holds only in-frame clones and misses some; the assay was immunoSEQ multiplex PCR. The sample records some 150,000 clones, over 60% being singletons. What was sequenced was peripheral blood. The receptors stem from a woman aged 45-65 years with active or convalescent COVID-19.

The chain joins TRBV4-2 to TRBJ2-2, with 12 bases identical to TRBD2. CDR3 length equals 19 residues. Trimming at V came to 4 bases and at J to 2 bases, leaving 11 bases not matched to a gene. Germline V CDR1 and CDR2: LGHNA, YNFKEQ. The DNA for the CDR3 is TGTGCCAGCAGCCGCGACACCCTAGCGGGGGGGTTAAACACCGGGGAGCTGTTTTTT. This translates into CASSRDTLAGGLNTGELFF.

This clone was seen a handful of times. This sequence joins TRBV7-2 and TRBJ1-5, with TRBD1 matching 8 bases. V gave up 3 bases and J gave up 6 bases; unmatched junction bases: 10. From germline, CDR1 is SGHTA and CDR2 FQGNSA. This CDR3 contains 16 residues. The CDR3 sequence is CASSLDGTGRGQPQHF. The CDR3 nucleotides read TGTGCCAGCAGCTTGGACGGGACAGGACGGGGTCAGCCCCAGCATTTT.

The chain is built from TRBV9 and TRBJ1-4, with D possibly matching TRBD1 (5 bases). Germline values: CDR1 SGDLS, CDR2 YYNGEE. The CDR3 spans 15 residues. V was shortened by 0 bases and J by 7 bases, with 13 bases between the two germline ends. The CDR3 bases are TGTGCCAGCAGCGTAGACACAGGATTATCTGAAAAACTGTTTTTT. Translation: CASSVDTGLSEKLFF. Variable domain in full (rest from reference TRBV9 and TRBJ1-4): DSGVTQTPKHLITATGQRVTLRCSPRSGDLSVYWYQQSLDQGLQFLIQYYNGEERAKGNILERFSAQQFPDLHSELNLSSLELGDSALYFCASSVDTGLSEKLFFGSGTQLSVL.

This chain connects TRBV2 to TRBJ1-3; maybe TRBD1 (5 bases). The V gene lost 5 bases and the J gene lost 4 bases, with 15 bases spanning the gap. The CDR3 runs 15 residues. From germline, CDR1 is SNHLY and CDR2 FYNNEI. CDR3 bases: TGTGCCAGCAGTCCCTCCCAGACAGTCGGAAACACCATATATTTT. The encoded protein is CASSPSQTVGNTIYF.

V and J are TRBV19 and TRBJ2-7, with D perhaps matching TRBD1 (5 bases). Germline V gives CDR1 LNHDA, CDR2 SQIVND (reference sequence). Trimming took 3 bases from V and 2 from J, leaving 14 bases between them. This CDR3 comprises 15 residues. The DNA for the CDR3 is TGTGCCAGTAGTATTGTCTATGCGACAGCCTACGAGCAGTACTTC. Amino acids: CASSIVYATAYEQYF.

J is TRBJ2-1 and V is TRBV30; 10 nucleotides match TRBD2. The CDR3 spans 15 residues. Germline V gene sequence: CDR1 GTSNPN, CDR2 SVGIG (reference sequence). The V and J ends lost 4 bases and 2 bases, in that order; junction bases with no gene match: 5. The CDR3 loop is CAWTISGGPYNEQFF. The CDR3 coding sequence is TGTGCCTGGACCATTAGCGGGGGGCCCTACAATGAGCAGTTCTTC.

This clone was observed a single time. V is TRBV28 and J is TRBJ1-6; no clear D gene. This CDR3 region has 16 residues. V gave up 5 bases and J gave up 0 bases, with 11 bases separating them. Germline CDR1 MDHEN, CDR2 SYDVKM. Here the CDR3 reads CASSPTDSSYNSPLHF. The CDR3 region has the DNA TGTGCCAGCAGTCCGACTGATAGCTCCTATAATTCACCCCTCCACTTT.

This clone has only a few counts. This chain connects TRBV20-1 to TRBJ1-1; D remains ambiguous. The CDR3 sequence is 10 residues long. The V and J ends lost 8 bases and 1 base respectively, with 5 bases between them. Per germline, CDR1 DFQATT and CDR2 SNEGSKA (reference sequence). The CDR3 spells CSCGNTEAFF. As DNA, the CDR3 is TGCAGTTGCGGGAACACTGAAGCTTTCTTT.

This sequence joins TRBV6-1 and TRBJ2-3; TRBD1 matches 9 bases. CDR1 is MNHNS, CDR2 SASEGT, per germline. Trimming removed 0 bases from V and 6 bases from J; junction bases left unmatched: 7. CDR3 length equals 16 residues. CDR3 protein: CASSEAGTGHVDTQYF. In DNA, the CDR3 is TGTGCCAGCAGTGAAGCTGGGACAGGGCATGTGGATACGCAGTATTTT.

This sequence joins TRBV7-6 and TRBJ2-7; 8 bases fit TRBD2. The CDR3 covers 15 residues. CDR1 and CDR2 (germline): SGHVS, FNYEAQ. V trimming: 5 bases; J trimming: 3 bases; junction bases outside the gene matches: 9. The CDR3 is CASSPRRGVDYEQYF. DNA of the CDR3: TGTGCCAGCAGCCCCAGGCGGGGGGTAGACTACGAGCAGTACTTC.

This rearrangement joins TRBV6-5 to TRBJ1-4; possible D gene TRBD1, 5 bases. In germline, CDR1 is MNHEY, CDR2 SVGAGI. This CDR3 has 14 residues. V was trimmed by 7 bases and J by 5 bases, leaving 14 bases between them. CDR3 residues: CASTTTAINEKLFF. The DNA for the CDR3 is TGTGCCAGCACCACGACAGCGATAAATGAAAAACTGTTTTTT.

Here the CDR3 DNA reads TGTGCCTGGAGTCTGGGCAGGGGTGGGGAGCTGTTTTTT. Translating it yields CAWSLGRGGELFF. The J gene is TRBJ2-2, the V gene TRBV30; a weak D match, TRBD1 (6 bases). CDR3 length: 13 residues. Germline-derived CDR1 and CDR2 are GTSNPN and SVGIG (reference sequence). The germline V and J ends were trimmed by 2 bases and 8 bases, with 12 bases remaining between them. The complete variable domain, with remaining parts taken from reference TRBV30 and TRBJ2-2, reads SQTIHQWPATLVQPVGSPLSLECTVEGTSNPNLYWYRQAAGRGLQLLFYSVGIGQISSEVPQNLSASRPQDRQFILSSKKLLLSDSGFYLCAWSLGRGGELFFGEGSRLTVL.